This TCR beta chain is from a study of identical twins. As to this clonotype: Its antigen is still unknown.

Study-level points and caveats: Twins shared beta out-of-frame sequences in excess, but this excess was weaker.

All donors comprised healthy Caucasians. The germline V and J ends were trimmed by 2 bases and 2 bases, with 15 bases remaining between them. The CDR3 loop spans 16 amino acids. In germline, CDR1 is SEHNR, CDR2 FQNEAQ (reference sequence). TCRdb re-analysed the 5' RACE reads in MiXCR, keeping a single row per CDR3 protein. Among about 530,000 distinct CDR3 sequences listed, approximately 20% were seen once. The same sample was also studied in work on yellow fever vaccine responses in identical twins. According to that study: Reports say the vaccine T cell response in twins looked partly convergent and partly personalized.

Material: CD4+ T cells sorted from blood. This receptor was taken from a woman aged 18 to 35 in good health. The genes are TRBV7-9 and TRBJ1-2, with a weak D call TRBD1 (5 bases). Here the CDR3 reads CASSLSGGLLNYGYTF. The DNA for the CDR3 is TGTGCCAGCAGCTTATCTGGGGGACTACTAAACTATGGCTACACCTTC.